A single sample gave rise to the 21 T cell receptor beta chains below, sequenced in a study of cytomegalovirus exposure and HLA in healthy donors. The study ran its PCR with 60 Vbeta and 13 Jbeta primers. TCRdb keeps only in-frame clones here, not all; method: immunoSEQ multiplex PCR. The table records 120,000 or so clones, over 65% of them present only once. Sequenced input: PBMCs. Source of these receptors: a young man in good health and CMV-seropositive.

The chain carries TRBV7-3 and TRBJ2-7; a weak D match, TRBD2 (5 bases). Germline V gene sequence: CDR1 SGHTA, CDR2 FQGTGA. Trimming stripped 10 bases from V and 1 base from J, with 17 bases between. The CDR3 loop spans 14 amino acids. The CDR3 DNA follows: TGTGCCAACCCGGGAAAGGGCCATTCCTACGAGCAGTACTTC. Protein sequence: CANPGKGHSYEQYF.

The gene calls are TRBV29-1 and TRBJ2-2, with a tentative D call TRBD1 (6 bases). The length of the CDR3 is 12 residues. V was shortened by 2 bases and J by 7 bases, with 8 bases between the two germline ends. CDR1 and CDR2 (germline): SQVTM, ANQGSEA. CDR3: CSVERQVGELFF. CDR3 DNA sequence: TGCAGCGTTGAACGACAGGTCGGGGAGCTGTTTTTT.

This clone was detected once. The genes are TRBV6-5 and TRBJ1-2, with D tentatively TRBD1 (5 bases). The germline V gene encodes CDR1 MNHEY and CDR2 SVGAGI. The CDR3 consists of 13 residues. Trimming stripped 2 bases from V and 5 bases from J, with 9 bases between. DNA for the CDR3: TGTGCCAGCAGTTACCTTGACAGATATGGCTACACCTTC. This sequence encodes CASSYLDRYGYTF.

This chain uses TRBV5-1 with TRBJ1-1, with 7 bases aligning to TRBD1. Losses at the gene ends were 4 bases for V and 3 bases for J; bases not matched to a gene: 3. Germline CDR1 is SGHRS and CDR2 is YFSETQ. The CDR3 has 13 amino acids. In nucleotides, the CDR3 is TGCGCCAGCAGCCCCACAGGGGACACTGAAGCTTTCTTT. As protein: CASSPTGDTEAFF.

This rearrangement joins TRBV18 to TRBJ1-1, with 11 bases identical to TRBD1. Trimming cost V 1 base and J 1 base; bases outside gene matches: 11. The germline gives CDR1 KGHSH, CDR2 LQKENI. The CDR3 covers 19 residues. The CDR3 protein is CASSPRSILGTGGNTEAFF. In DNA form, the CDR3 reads TGTGCCAGCTCACCACGTTCCATCTTAGGGACAGGGGGGAACACTGAAGCTTTCTTT.

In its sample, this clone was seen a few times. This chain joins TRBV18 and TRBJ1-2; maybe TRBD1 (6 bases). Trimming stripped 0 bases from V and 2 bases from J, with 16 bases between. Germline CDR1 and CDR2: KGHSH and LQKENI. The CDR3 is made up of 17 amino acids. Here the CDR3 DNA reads TGTGCCAGCTCACCACCGTGGGGGCAGCCAACCAACTATGGCTACACCTTC. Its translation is CASSPPWGQPTNYGYTF.

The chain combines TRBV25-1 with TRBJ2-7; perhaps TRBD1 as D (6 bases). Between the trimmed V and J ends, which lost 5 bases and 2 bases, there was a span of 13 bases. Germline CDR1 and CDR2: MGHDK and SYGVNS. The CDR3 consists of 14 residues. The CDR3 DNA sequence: TGTGCCAGCAGTAATGGACAGCGCACCTACGAGCAGTACTTC. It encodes CASSNGQRTYEQYF.

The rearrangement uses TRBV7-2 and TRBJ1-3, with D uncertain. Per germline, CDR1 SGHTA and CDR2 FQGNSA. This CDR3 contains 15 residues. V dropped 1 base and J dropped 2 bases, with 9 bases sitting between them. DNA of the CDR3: TGTGCCAGCAGCTTAGTCGGAGGGACTGGAAACACCATATATTTT. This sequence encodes CASSLVGGTGNTIYF.

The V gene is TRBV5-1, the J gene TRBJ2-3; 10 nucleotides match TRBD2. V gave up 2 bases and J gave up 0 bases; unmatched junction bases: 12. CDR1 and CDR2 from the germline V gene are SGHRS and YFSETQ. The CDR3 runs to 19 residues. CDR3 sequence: CASSLTSGIESRSTDTQYF. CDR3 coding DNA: TGCGCCAGCAGCTTAACTAGCGGGATAGAAAGTAGGAGCACAGATACGCAGTATTTT.

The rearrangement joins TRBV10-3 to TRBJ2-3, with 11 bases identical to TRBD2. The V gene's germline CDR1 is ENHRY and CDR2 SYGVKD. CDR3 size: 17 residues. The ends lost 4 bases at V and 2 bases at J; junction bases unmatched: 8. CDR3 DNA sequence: TGTGCCATCAGTGCCGGGGGACTAGCGGACTTCACAGATACGCAGTATTTT. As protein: CAISAGGLADFTDTQYF.

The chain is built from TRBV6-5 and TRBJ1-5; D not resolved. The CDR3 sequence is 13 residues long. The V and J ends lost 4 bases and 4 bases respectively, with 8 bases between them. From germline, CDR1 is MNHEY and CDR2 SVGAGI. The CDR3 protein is CASSSGSNQPQHF. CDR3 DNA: TGTGCCAGCAGTTCAGGATCGAATCAGCCCCAGCATTTT.

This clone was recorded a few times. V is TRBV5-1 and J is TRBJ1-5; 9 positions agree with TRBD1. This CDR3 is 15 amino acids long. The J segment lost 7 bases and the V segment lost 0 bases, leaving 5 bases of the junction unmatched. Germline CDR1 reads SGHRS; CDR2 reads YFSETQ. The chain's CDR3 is CASSLGQGGSQPQHF. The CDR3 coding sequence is TGCGCCAGCAGCTTGGGACAGGGGGGAAGCCAGCCCCAGCATTTT.

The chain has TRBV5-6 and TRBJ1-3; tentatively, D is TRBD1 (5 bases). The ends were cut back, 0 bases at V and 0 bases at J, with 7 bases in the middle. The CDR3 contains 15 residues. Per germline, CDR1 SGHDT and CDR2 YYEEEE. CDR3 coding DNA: TGTGCCAGCAGCTTGGGGGGCGTCTCTGGAAACACCATATATTTT. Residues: CASSLGGVSGNTIYF.

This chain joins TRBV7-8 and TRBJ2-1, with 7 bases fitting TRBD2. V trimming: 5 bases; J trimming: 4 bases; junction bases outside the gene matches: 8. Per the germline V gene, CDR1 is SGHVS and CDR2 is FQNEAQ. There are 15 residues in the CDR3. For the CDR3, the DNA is TGTGCCAGCAGCCCCCGTTTTAGCGGGTACAATGAGCAGTTCTTC. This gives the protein CASSPRFSGYNEQFF. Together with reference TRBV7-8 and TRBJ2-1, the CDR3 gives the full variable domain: GAGVSQSPRYKVAKRGQDVALRCDPISGHVSLFWYQQALGQGPEFLTYFQNEAQLDKSGLPSDRFFAERPEGSVSTLKIQRTQQEDSAVYLCASSPRFSGYNEQFFGPGTRLTVL.

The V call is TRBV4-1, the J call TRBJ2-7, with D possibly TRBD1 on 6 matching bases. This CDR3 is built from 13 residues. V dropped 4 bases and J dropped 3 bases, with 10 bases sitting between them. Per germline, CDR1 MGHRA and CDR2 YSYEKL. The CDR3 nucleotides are TGCGCCAGCAGCCTTTCGGACAGCTACGAGCAGTACTTC. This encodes CASSLSDSYEQYF.

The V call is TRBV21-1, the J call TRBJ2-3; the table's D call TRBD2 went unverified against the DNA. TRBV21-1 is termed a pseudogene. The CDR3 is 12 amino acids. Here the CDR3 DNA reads TGTGCCAGCAGCCGGTTAGCAGATACGCAGTATTTT. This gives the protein CASSRLADTQYF.

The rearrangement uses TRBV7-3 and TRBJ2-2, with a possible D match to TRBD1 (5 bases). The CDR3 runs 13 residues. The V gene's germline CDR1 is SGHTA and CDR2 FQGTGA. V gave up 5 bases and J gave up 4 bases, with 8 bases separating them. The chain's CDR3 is CASSRQSTGELFF. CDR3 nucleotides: TGTGCCAGCAGCCGACAGAGCACCGGGGAGCTGTTTTTT.

The CDR3 coding sequence is TGTGCCAGCAGTCCCGTATTCCGGGACAGGAGCCATGGCTACACCTTC. This sequence encodes CASSPVFRDRSHGYTF. V and J are TRBV28 and TRBJ1-2; 8 nucleotides line up with TRBD1. Germline V CDR1 and CDR2: MDHEN, SYDVKM. The CDR3 has 16 amino acids. The V segment lost 5 bases and the J segment 6 bases; nucleotides outside the gene matches: 14.

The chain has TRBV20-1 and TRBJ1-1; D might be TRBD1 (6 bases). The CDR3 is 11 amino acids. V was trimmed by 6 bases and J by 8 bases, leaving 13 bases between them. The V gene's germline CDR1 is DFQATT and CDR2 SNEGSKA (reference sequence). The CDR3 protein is CSAPGRGEAFF. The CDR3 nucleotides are TGCAGTGCGCCGGGGAGGGGGGAAGCTTTCTTT.

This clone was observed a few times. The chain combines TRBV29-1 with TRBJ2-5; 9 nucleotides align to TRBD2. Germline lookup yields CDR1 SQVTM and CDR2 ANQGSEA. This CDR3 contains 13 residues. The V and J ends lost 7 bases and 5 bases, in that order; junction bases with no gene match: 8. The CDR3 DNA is TGCAGCGATCAGCGGGAGGCGGGGGAGACCCAGTACTTC. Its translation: CSDQREAGETQYF.

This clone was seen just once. The CDR3 region is CASSQTSGWRMEQYF. CDR3 DNA sequence: TGCGCCAGCAGCCAAACTAGCGGGTGGCGGATGGAGCAGTACTTC. The rearrangement links TRBV5-1 to TRBJ2-7; 9 bases align to TRBD2. There are 15 residues in the CDR3. CDR1 is SGHRS, CDR2 YFSETQ, per germline. The V and J ends lost 4 bases and 7 bases, in that order; junction bases with no gene match: 12.